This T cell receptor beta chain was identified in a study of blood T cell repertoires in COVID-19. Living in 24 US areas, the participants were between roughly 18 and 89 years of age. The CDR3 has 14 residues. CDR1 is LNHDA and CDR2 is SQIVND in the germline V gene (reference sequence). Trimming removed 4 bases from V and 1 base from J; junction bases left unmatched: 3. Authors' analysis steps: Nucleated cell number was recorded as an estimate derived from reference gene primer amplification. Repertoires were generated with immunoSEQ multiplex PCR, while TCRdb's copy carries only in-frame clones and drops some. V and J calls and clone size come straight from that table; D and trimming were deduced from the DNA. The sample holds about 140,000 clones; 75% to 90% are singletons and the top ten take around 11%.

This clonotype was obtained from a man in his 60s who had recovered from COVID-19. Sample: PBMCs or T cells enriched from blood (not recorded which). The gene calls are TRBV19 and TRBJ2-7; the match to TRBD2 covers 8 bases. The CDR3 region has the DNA TGTGCCAGTAGTAGCGGGAGGTGGTCCTACGAGCAGTACTTC. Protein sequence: CASSSGRWSYEQYF.